The 8 T cell receptor beta chains below were found in one sample sequenced in a study of blood T cell repertoires in COVID-19. Measured with immunoSEQ multiplex PCR; TCRdb has only the in-frame clones, and not every one. The sample lists approximately 260,000 clones, about 89% seen once, with approximately 1.9% in the top ten. The sample taken for sequencing was PBMCs or T cells enriched from blood (not recorded which). The source is a woman between 18 and 29 years old who had recovered from COVID-19.

V gene TRBV5-1 combines with J gene TRBJ1-1; D is unresolved. This CDR3 has 13 residues. Germline values: CDR1 SGHRS, CDR2 YFSETQ. V gave up 4 bases and J gave up 1 base, with 8 bases separating them. This CDR3 reads CASSEQQNTEAFF. CDR3 coding DNA: TGCGCCAGCAGCGAACAGCAGAACACTGAAGCTTTCTTT.

The genes are TRBV29-1 and TRBJ2-5, with TRBD2 matching over 7 bases. There are 13 residues in the CDR3. The J segment lost 2 bases and the V segment lost 6 bases, leaving 6 bases of the junction unmatched. Germline V gene data show CDR1 as SQVTM and CDR2 as ANQGSEA. CDR3 amino acids: CSVGGGVQETQYF. CDR3 nucleotides: TGCAGCGTGGGTGGGGGGGTTCAAGAGACCCAGTACTTC.

This chain uses TRBV7-9 with TRBJ2-2; 14 bases line up with TRBD2. Losses at the gene ends were 6 bases for V and 6 bases for J; bases not matched to a gene: 15. Germline V CDR1 and CDR2: SEHNR, FQNEAQ (reference sequence). The CDR3 extends over 19 amino acids. The CDR3 loop is CASSRRLAGGPFGSGELFF. The DNA of the CDR3 is TGTGCCAGCAGTCGTCGACTAGCGGGAGGGCCTTTTGGGTCCGGGGAGCTGTTTTTT.

The rearrangement links TRBV27 to TRBJ2-1; TRBD1 matches at 8 bases. The germline V gene has CDR1 MNHEY and CDR2 SMNVEV (reference sequence). Trimming took 5 bases from V and 3 from J; bases not matched to a gene: 6. This CDR3 contains 15 residues. The DNA for the CDR3 is TGTGCCAGCAGTGTTGGGACAGGAGTCTACAATGAGCAGTTCTTC. Translation gives CASSVGTGVYNEQFF.

V and J are TRBV7-8 and TRBJ2-7; 10 positions match TRBD1. The CDR3 covers 14 residues. After removal of 3 bases from V and 4 bases from J, the junction contained 3 bases not matched to a gene. CDR1 is SGHVS and CDR2 is FQNEAQ in the germline V gene. The CDR3 loop reads CASSLGQGNYEQYF. The DNA for the CDR3 is TGTGCCAGCAGCTTGGGACAGGGGAATTACGAGCAGTACTTC.

The rearrangement uses TRBV6-5 and TRBJ1-2, with D possibly being TRBD1 (5 bases). Per germline, CDR1 MNHEY and CDR2 SVGAGI. The CDR3 covers 13 residues. Trimming cost V 7 bases and J 6 bases, with 15 bases left between them. The CDR3 DNA reads TGTGCCAGCAAGCGGGACGAGGGCGATGGCTACACCTTC. This sequence encodes CASKRDEGDGYTF.

This sequence joins TRBV2 and TRBJ2-1; D is ambiguous. The germline V gene has CDR1 SNHLY and CDR2 FYNNEI. The ends were cut back, 7 bases at V and 0 bases at J, with 13 bases in the middle. This CDR3 has 15 amino acids. CDR3 DNA sequence: TGTGCCAGCAAGGTAGGCCGGAGCTCCTACAATGAGCAGTTCTTC. This translates into CASKVGRSSYNEQFF.

J is TRBJ2-7 and V is TRBV19, with D perhaps TRBD1 (6 bases). V lost 3 bases, J lost 5 bases, and 11 bases lay in between. The CDR3 length is 13 residues. From germline, CDR1 is LNHDA and CDR2 SQIVND (reference sequence). In DNA, the CDR3 is TGTGCCAGTAGTATGTCAGGGGTCCACGAGCAGTACTTC. It yields the protein CASSMSGVHEQYF.